One sample yielded the 3 T cell receptor beta chains listed below, sequenced in a study of blood T cells in healthy people across ages. PCR was performed a second time for roughly 7 to 11 cycles using a sample-barcoded 5' primer and a J-beta primer mix. TCRdb redid the calling of the 5' RACE reads with MiXCR, one entry per CDR3 protein. The sample consists of over 1,300,000 distinct CDR3 sequences, almost 60% of them appearing once. Sequenced sample: blood. The origin of the receptors is a man aged 18 to 29 in good health.

J is TRBJ1-1 and V is TRBV18; D might be TRBD1 (5 bases). Trimming pared 8 bases from V and 10 bases from J, leaving 17 bases between. This CDR3 region has 12 residues. Germline V gene data show CDR1 as KGHSH and CDR2 as LQKENI. DNA of the CDR3: TGTGCCAGCGGTAGGGTTGGGGCGGTAGCTTTCTTT. Translation: CASGRVGAVAFF.

V gene TRBV29-1 combines with J gene TRBJ2-1; D possibly corresponds to TRBD1 (6 bases). The germline gives CDR1 SQVTM, CDR2 ANQGSEA. The V end was cut by 3 bases, the J end by 8 bases, with 14 bases between. This CDR3 comprises 13 residues. CDR3 in amino acids: CSVEQTGADEQFF. The CDR3 DNA follows: TGCAGCGTTGAGCAGACAGGTGCGGATGAGCAGTTCTTC.

Only a few counts were recorded for this clonotype. V gene TRBV7-9 combines with J gene TRBJ2-5, with D perhaps matching TRBD1 (5 bases). V lost 11 bases and J 4 bases, leaving 17 bases between the germline ends. The CDR3 consists of 13 residues. Per the germline V gene, CDR1 is SEHNR and CDR2 is FQNEAQ (reference sequence). The CDR3 sequence: CASRLGQGETQYF. The CDR3 bases are TGTGCCTCCCGCTTGGGTCAGGGAGAGACCCAGTACTTC.